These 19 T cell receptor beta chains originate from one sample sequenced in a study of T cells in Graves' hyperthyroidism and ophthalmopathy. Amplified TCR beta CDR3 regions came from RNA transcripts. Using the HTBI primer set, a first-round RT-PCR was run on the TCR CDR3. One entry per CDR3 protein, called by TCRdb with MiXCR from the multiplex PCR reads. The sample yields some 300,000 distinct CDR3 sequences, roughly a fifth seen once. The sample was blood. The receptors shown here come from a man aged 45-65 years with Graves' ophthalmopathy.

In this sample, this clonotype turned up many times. The CDR3 nucleotides are TGCAGTGCTACAATACAGGCCAACTACGAGCAGTACTTC. The encoded protein is CSATIQANYEQYF. This chain joins TRBV20-1 and TRBJ2-7; weak D call: TRBD1 (5 bases). The CDR3 covers 13 residues. V was clipped by 4 bases and J by 3 bases, with 13 bases between them. Germline CDR1 is DFQATT and CDR2 is SNEGSKA (reference sequence).

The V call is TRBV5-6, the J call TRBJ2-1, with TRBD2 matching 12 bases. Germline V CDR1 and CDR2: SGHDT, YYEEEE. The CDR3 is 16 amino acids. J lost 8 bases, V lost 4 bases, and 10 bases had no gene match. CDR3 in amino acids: CASSPEPGTSGYEQFF. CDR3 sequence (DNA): TGTGCCAGCAGCCCGGAACCCGGGACTAGCGGGTATGAGCAGTTCTTC.

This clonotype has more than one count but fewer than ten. This CDR3 reads CASSIEGSPTDTQYF. In nucleotides, the CDR3 is TGTGCCAGCAGCATAGAGGGCAGTCCCACAGATACGCAGTATTTT. The chain combines TRBV7-2 with TRBJ2-3; possibly TRBD2 for D (5 bases). Germline loops: CDR1 SGHTA, CDR2 FQGNSA. Trimming cost V 5 bases and J 2 bases, with 14 bases left between them. This CDR3 contains 15 residues.

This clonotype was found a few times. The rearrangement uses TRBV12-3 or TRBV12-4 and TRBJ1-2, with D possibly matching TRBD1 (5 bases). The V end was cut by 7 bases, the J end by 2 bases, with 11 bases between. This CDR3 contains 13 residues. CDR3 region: CASIQSGNYGYTF. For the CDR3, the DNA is TGTGCCAGCATTCAATCAGGGAACTATGGCTACACCTTC.

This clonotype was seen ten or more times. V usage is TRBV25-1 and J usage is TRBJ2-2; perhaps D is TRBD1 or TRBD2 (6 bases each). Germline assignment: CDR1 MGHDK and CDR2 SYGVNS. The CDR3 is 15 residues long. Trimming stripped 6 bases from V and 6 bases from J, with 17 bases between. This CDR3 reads CASRRGIGGPGELFF. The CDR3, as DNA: TGTGCCAGCAGGCGGGGAATCGGGGGCCCCGGGGAGCTGTTTTTT.

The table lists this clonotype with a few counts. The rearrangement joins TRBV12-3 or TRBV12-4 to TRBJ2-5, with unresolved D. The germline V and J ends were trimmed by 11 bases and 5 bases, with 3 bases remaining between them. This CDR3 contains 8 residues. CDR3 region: CAGETQYF. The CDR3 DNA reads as TGTGCCGGGGAGACCCAGTACTTC.

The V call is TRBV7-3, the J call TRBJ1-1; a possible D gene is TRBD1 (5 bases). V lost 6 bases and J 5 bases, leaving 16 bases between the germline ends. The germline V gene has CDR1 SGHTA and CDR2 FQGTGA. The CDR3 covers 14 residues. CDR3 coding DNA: TGTGCCAGCAGTGTGCAGGGTGGAGTGACTGAAGCTTTCTTT. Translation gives CASSVQGGVTEAFF.

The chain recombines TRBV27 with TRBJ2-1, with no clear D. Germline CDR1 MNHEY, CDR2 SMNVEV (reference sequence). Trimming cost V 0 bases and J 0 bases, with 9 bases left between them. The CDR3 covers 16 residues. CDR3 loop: CASSLSHSSSYNEQFF. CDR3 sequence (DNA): TGTGCCAGCAGTTTATCTCACTCCAGCTCCTACAATGAGCAGTTCTTC.

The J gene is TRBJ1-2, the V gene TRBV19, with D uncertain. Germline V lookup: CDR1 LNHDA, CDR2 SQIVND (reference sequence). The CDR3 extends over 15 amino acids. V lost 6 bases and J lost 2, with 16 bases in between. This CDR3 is CASRSRVSGNYGYTF. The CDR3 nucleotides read TGTGCCAGTAGGAGCCGAGTCAGCGGAAACTATGGCTACACCTTC.

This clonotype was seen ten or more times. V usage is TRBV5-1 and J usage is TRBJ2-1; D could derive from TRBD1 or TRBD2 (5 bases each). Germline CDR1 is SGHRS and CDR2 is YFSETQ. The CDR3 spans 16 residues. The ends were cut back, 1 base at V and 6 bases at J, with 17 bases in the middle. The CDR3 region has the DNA TGCGCCAGCAGCTTGCTGGGGGACCGCAAAACCAATGAGCAGTTCTTC. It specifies CASSLLGDRKTNEQFF.

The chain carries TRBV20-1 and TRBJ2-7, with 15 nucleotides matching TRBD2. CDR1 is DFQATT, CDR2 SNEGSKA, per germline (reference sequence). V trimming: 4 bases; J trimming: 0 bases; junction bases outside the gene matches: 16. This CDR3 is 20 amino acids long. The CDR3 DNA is TGCAGTGCTACAACTCCACCCGGGACTAGCGGGAGGAAGAGCTCCTACGAGCAGTACTTC. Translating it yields CSATTPPGTSGRKSSYEQYF.

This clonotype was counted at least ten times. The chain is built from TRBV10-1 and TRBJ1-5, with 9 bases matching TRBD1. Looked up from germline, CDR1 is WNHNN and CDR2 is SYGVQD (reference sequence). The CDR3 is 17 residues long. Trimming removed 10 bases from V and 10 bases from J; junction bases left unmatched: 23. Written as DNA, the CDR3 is TGCGCCACCCTACCCCCCCCTTGGACAGGGGCCGAGGGTCCCCAGCATTTT. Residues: CATLPPPWTGAEGPQHF.

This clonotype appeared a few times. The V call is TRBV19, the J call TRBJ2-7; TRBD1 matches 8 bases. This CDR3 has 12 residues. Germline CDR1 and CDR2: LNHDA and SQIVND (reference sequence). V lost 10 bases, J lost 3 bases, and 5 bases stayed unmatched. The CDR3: CATADRVYEQYF. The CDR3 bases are TGTGCCACCGCGGACAGGGTCTACGAGCAGTACTTC.

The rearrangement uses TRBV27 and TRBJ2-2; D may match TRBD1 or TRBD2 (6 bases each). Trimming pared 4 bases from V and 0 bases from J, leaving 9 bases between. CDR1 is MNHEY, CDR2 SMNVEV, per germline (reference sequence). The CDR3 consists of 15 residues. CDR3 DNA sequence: TGTGCCAGCAGTTGGGGGGCCGCGAACACCGGGGAGCTGTTTTTT. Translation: CASSWGAANTGELFF.

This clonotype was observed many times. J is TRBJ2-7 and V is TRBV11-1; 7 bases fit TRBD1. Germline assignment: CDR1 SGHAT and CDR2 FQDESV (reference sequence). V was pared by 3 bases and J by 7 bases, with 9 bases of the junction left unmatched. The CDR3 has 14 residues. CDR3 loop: CASSLWGQIVEQYF. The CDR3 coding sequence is TGTGCCAGCAGCTTGTGGGGACAGATCGTGGAGCAGTACTTC.

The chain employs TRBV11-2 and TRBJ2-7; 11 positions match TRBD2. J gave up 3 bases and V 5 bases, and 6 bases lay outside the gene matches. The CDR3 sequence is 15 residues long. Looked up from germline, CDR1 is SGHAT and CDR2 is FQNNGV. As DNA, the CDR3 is TGTGCCAGCAGCCGCGGGACTAGCGGTTACTACGAGCAGTACTTC. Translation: CASSRGTSGYYEQYF.

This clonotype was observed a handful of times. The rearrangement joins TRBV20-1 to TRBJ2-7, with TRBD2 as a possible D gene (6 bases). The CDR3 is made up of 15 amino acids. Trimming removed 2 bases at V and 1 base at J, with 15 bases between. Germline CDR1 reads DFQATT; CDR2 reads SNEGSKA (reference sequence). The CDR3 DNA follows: TGCAGTGCTAGAACGGGCAGGGCGGGATCCTACGAGCAGTACTTC. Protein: CSARTGRAGSYEQYF.

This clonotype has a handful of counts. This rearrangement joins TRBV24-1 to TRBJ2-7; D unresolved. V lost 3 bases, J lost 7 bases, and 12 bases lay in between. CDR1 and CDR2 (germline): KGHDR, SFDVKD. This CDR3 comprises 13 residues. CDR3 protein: CATSDHETWEQYF. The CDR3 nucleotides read TGTGCCACCAGTGATCACGAGACGTGGGAGCAGTACTTC.

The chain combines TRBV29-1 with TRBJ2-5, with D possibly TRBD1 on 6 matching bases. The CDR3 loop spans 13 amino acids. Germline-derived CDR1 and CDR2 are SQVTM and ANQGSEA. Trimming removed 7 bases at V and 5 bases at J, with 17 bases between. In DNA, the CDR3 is TGCAGCGCTGAGTCACAGGGCCGGGAGACCCAGTACTTC. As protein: CSAESQGRETQYF.